This T cell receptor (beta chain) is from a study of cytomegalovirus exposure and HLA in healthy donors. Primers: 60 Vbeta forward and 13 Jbeta reverse. Here immunoSEQ multiplex PCR was the method, and the copy in TCRdb shows in-frame clones only, minus some. In the table there are approximately 100,000 clones, more than 65% of which are singletons. The germline V gene has CDR1 MNHNS and CDR2 SASEGT. Trimming took 8 bases from V and 1 from J, leaving 12 bases between them. The CDR3 has 14 amino acids. In this sample, this clone turned up once. Sequencing input: PBMCs. The chain couples TRBV6-1 to TRBJ1-5; tentative D call: TRBD1 (6 bases). The clonotype was recovered from a woman between 45 and 60 years old in good health and CMV-seropositive. CDR3 in DNA: TGTGCCAGCGAGACAGGAAGAAGCAATCAGCCCCAGCATTTT. It yields the protein CASETGRSNQPQHF.